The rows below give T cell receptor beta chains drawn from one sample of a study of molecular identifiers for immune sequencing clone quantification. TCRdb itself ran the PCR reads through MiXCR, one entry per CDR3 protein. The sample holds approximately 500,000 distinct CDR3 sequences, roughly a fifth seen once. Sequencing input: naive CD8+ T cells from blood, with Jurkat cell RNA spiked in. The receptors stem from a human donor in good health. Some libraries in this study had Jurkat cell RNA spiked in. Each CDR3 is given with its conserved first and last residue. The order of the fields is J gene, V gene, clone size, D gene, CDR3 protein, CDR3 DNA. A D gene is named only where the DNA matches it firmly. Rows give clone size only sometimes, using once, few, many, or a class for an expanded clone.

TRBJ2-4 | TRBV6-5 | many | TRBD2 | CASRPWREGLVSDKNIQYF | TGTGCCAGCCGGCCTTGGCGGGAGGGCCTAGTTTCTGACAAAAACATTCAGTACTTC
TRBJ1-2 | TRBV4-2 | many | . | CASSQERSANYGYTF | TGTGCCAGCAGCCAAGAAAGGTCAGCGAACTATGGCTACACCTTC
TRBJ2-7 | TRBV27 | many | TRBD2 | CASSPASGILDEQYF | TGTGCCAGCAGTCCGGCTAGCGGGATTCTCGACGAGCAGTACTTC
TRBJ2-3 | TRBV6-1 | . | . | CASSESGGRGVIGTDTQYF | TGTGCCAGCAGTGAATCCGGGGGACGTGGGGTTATCGGCACAGATACGCAGTATTTT
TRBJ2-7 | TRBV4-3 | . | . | CASSQDLRQGLGEQYF | TGCGCCAGCAGCCAAGATCTTAGGCAGGGTCTAGGTGAGCAGTACTTC
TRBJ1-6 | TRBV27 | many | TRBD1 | CASSPWTGASSPLHF | TGTGCCAGCAGTCCATGGACAGGGGCTAGTTCACCCCTCCACTTT
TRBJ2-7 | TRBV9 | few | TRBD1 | CASSAGQGNYEQYF | TGTGCCAGCAGCGCGGGACAGGGGAACTACGAGCAGTACTTC
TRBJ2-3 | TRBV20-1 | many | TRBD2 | CSARDPGLAGGPGTDTQYF | TGCAGTGCTAGAGATCCCGGACTAGCGGGAGGGCCCGGAACAGATACGCAGTATTTT
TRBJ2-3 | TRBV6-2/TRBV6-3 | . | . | CASSYFASSVYF | TGTGCCAGCAGTTACTTTGCTAGTAGTGTTTATTTT
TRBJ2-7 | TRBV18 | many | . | CASSSQNRDRSDQEQYF | TGTGCCAGCTCATCTCAAAACAGGGACCGCTCGGATCAGGAGCAGTACTTC
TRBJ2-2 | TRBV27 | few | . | CASQKDTGELFF | TGTGCCAGCCAGAAAGACACCGGGGAGCTGTTTTTT
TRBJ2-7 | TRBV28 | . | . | CASSPTRTTASHEQYF | TGTGCCAGCAGCCCCACGAGGACGACCGCCTCACACGAGCAGTACTTC
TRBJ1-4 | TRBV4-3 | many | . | CASSQEAPSSTLNEKLFF | TGCGCCAGCAGCCAAGAAGCGCCCTCCTCGACCCTTAACGAAAAACTGTTTTTT
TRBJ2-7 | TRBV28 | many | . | CASSALYEQYF | TGTGCCAGCAGTGCCCTTTACGAGCAGTACTTC
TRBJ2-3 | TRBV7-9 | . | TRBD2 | CASSPLSAGATDTQYF | TGTGCCAGCAGCCCCCTATCAGCGGGGGCTACAGATACGCAGTATTTT
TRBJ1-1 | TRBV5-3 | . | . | CASSPGEGGMNTEAFF | TGTGCCAGCAGCCCGGGGGAGGGGGGAATGAACACTGAAGCTTTCTTT
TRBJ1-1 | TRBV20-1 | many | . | CSATYYPGGMLNTEAFF | TGCAGTGCGACGTATTATCCCGGGGGTATGCTGAACACTGAAGCTTTCTTT
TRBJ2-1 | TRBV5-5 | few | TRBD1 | CACSLGQMEQFF | TGTGCCTGCAGCTTGGGACAGATGGAGCAGTTCTTC
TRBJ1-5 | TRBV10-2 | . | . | CASSESRGAVYQPQHF | TGCGCCAGCAGTGAGTCTCGGGGGGCGGTGTATCAGCCCCAGCATTTT
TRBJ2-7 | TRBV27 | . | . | CASRSDGETYEQYF | TGTGCCAGCAGATCGGACGGGGAGACCTACGAGCAGTACTTC
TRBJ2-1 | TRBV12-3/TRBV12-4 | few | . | CASSLGQHNEQFF | TGTGCCAGCAGTTTAGGACAGCACAATGAGCAGTTCTTC
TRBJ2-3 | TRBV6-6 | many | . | CASTETVAGTDTQYF | TGTGCCAGTACCGAGACAGTCGCAGGCACAGATACGCAGTATTTT
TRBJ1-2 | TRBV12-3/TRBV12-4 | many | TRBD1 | CASNMDRGKGYTF | TGTGCCAGCAACATGGACAGGGGGAAAGGCTACACCTTC
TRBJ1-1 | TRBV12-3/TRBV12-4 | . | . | CAGSLGTYTEAFF | TGTGCCGGCAGTTTAGGGACGTACACTGAAGCTTTCTTT
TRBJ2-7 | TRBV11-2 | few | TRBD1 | CASSFRDSQGVYEQYF | TGTGCCAGCAGCTTTAGAGACTCGCAGGGGGTCTACGAGCAGTACTTC
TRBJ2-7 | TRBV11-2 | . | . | CASSPPAAMAWGQYF | TGTGCCAGCAGCCCCCCAGCGGCAATGGCATGGGGGCAGTACTTC
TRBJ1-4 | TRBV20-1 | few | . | CSARDGDGFPNEKLFF | TGCAGTGCTAGAGATGGCGACGGATTCCCCAATGAAAAACTGTTTTTT
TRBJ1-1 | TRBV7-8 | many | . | CASSLAPGAEAFF | TGTGCCAGCAGCTTAGCTCCCGGGGCTGAAGCTTTCTTT
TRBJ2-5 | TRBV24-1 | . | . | CATSDGEKSYQETQYF | TGTGCCACCAGTGATGGGGAGAAATCGTACCAAGAGACCCAGTACTTC
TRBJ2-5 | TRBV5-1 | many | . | CASSLDTGMGTQYF | TGCGCCAGCAGCTTGGATACAGGGATGGGGACCCAGTACTTC
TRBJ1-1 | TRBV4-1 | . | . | CASSQVGAGTEAFF | TGCGCCAGCAGCCAAGTGGGAGCTGGCACTGAAGCTTTCTTT
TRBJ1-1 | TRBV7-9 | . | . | CASSFRGRGFYKAFF | TGTGCCAGCAGCTTTAGAGGCAGGGGATTTTATAAAGCTTTCTTT
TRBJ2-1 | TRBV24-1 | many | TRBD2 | CATSDSTGLAGPYNEQFF | TGTGCCACCAGTGATTCTACCGGACTAGCGGGCCCCTACAATGAGCAGTTCTTC
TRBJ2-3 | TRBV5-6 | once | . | CASSFQDPDTQYF | TGTGCCAGCAGCTTCCAGGATCCAGATACGCAGTATTTT
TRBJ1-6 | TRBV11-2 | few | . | CASSYNSPLHF | TGTGCCAGCAGCTACAATTCACCCCTCCACTTT
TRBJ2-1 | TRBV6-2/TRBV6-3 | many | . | CASSSTDLLSSYNEQFF | TGTGCCAGCAGTTCCACCGACCTCCTGAGCTCCTACAATGAGCAGTTCTTC
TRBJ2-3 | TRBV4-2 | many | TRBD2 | CASSQESGSLADTQYF | TGTGCCAGCAGCCAAGAGAGCGGGAGCTTGGCAGATACGCAGTATTTT
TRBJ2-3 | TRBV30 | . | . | CAWNQGSIGPDTQYF | TGTGCCTGGAACCAAGGATCCATAGGCCCAGATACGCAGTATTTT
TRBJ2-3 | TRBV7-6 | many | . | CASSLVQGSGGTDTQYF | TGTGCCAGCAGCTTAGTTCAGGGGAGCGGGGGCACAGATACGCAGTATTTT
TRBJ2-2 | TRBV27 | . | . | CASSLGSGELVF | TGTGCCAGCAGTTTAGGGTCCGGGGAGCTGGTTTTT
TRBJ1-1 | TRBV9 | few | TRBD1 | CASSATGDHEAFF | TGTGCCAGCAGCGCGACAGGGGACCATGAAGCTTTCTTT
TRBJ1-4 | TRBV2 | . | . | CASSEEGSGNEKLFF | TGTGCCAGCAGTGAAGAGGGGTCAGGGAATGAAAAACTGTTTTTT
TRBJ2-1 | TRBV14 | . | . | CASSQRGGSYNEQFF | TGTGCCAGCAGCCAAAGGGGGGGCTCCTACAATGAGCAGTTCTTC
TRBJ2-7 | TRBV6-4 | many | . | CAVTAQAVYEQYF | TGTGCCGTGACAGCCCAGGCCGTCTACGAGCAGTACTTC
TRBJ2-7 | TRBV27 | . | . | CASSFGSVLGDPYERYF | TGTGCCAGCAGTTTCGGGTCAGTTCTTGGGGACCCCTACGAGCGGTACTTC
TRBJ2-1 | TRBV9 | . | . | CASSVGREQFF | TGTGCCAGCAGCGTAGGCAGAGAGCAGTTCTTC
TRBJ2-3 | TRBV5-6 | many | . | CASSSLSIGTGLDTQYF | TGTGCCAGCAGCTCCCTCAGTATCGGGACTGGACTGGATACGCAGTATTTT
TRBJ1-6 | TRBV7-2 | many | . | CASSFFTLGSPLHF | TGTGCCAGCAGCTTCTTCACCCTAGGTTCACCCCTCCACTTT
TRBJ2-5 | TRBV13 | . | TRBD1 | CASSSVDRDQETQYF | TGTGCCAGCAGCTCTGTGGACAGGGACCAAGAGACCCAGTACTTC
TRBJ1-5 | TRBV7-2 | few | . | CASSLDAGANQPQHF | TGTGCCAGCAGCTTAGATGCAGGGGCCAATCAGCCCCAGCATTTT
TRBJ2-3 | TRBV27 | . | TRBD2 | CASSYPSGGQDTQYF | TGTGCCAGCAGTTACCCTAGCGGGGGGCAGGATACGCAGTATTTT
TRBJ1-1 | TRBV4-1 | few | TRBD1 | CASSPGQGSTEAFF | TGCGCCAGCAGCCCTGGACAGGGGAGCACTGAAGCTTTCTTT
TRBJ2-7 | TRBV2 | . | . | CASSEMDFYEQYF | TGTGCCAGCAGTGAGATGGACTTCTACGAGCAGTACTTC
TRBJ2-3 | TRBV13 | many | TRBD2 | CASSWTSGDTDTQYF | TGTGCCAGCAGCTGGACTAGCGGCGACACAGATACGCAGTATTTT
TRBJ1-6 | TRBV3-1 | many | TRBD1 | CASSPRQGVDSPLHF | TGTGCCAGCAGTCCTCGACAGGGAGTGGATTCACCCCTCCACTTT
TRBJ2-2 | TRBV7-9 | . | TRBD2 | CASSSPARGNAGELFF | TGTGCCAGCAGCTCCCCTGCGCGGGGGAATGCCGGGGAGCTGTTTTTT
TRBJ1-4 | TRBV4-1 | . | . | CASSQIIRDPLFF | TGCGCCAGCAGCCAGATCATTAGGGACCCCCTGTTTTTT
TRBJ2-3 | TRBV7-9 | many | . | CASSSLTGTHWTDTQYF | TGTGCCAGCAGCTCCCTTACCGGGACACACTGGACAGATACGCAGTATTTT
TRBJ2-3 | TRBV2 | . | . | CASTREPSAYF | TGTGCCAGTACGAGGGAGCCTTCAGCGTATTTT